One sample yielded the 5 T cell receptor beta chains listed below, sequenced in a study of blood T cell repertoires in COVID-19. Assay: immunoSEQ multiplex PCR; the TCRdb copy retains only in-frame clones and omits some. The sample has about 64,000 clones; 80% to 90% are singletons. What was sequenced was peripheral blood. These TCRs come from a woman aged 55-70 years with acute or convalescent COVID-19.

The chain recombines TRBV11-1 with TRBJ2-2; no definite D call. The CDR3 extends over 13 amino acids. The V gene lost 2 bases and the J gene lost 5 bases, with 6 bases spanning the gap. Germline-derived CDR1 and CDR2 are SGHAT and FQDESV (reference sequence). This CDR3 is CASSLRVTGELFF. The CDR3 nucleotides are TGTGCCAGCAGCTTACGGGTAACCGGGGAGCTGTTTTTT.

The rearrangement joins TRBV18 to TRBJ1-1; no clear D gene. Trimming cost V 5 bases and J 1 base, with 17 bases left between them. CDR1 is KGHSH and CDR2 is LQKENI in the germline V gene. The CDR3 loop spans 16 amino acids. CDR3 in DNA: TGTGCCAGCTCAGATCTCCCCCCGCGGGGGAACACTGAAGCTTTCTTT. Protein: CASSDLPPRGNTEAFF.

V usage is TRBV11-2 and J usage is TRBJ1-2; 11 bases are a match to TRBD1. V lost 1 base, J lost 7 bases, and 5 bases stayed unmatched. Looked up from germline, CDR1 is SGHAT and CDR2 is FQNNGV. The CDR3 extends over 15 amino acids. The CDR3 is CASSLGTGGAGGYTF. Here the CDR3 DNA reads TGTGCCAGCAGCTTAGGGACAGGGGGCGCAGGTGGCTACACCTTC.

The rearrangement joins TRBV3-1 (or the pseudogene TRBV3-2) to TRBJ2-7, with D possibly matching TRBD2 (6 bases). CDR1 and CDR2 (germline): LGHDT, YNNKEL (reference sequence). The V end was cut by 4 bases, the J end by 7 bases, with 23 bases between. The CDR3 length is 16 residues. The CDR3 DNA reads TGTGCCAGCAGCCCCCCAGGAGGGTTACATACGAGGGAGCAGTACTTC. Translated, it gives CASSPPGGLHTREQYF.

The chain carries TRBV6-5 and TRBJ1-6; D gene ambiguous. Germline V gene lookup returns CDR1 MNHEY and CDR2 SVGAGI. The length of the CDR3 is 14 residues. V shed 2 bases and J shed 5 bases, with 7 bases lying between them. The CDR3 DNA follows: TGTGCCAGCAGTTACCGGGAGGATAATTCACCCCTCCACTTT. Translation gives CASSYREDNSPLHF.